The next 3 T cell receptor beta chains were all read from a single sample in a study of blood T cell repertoires in COVID-19. Clones were sequenced by immunoSEQ multiplex PCR, and TCRdb holds only the in-frame ones, with some missing. The table includes fewer than 250,000 clones, about four fifths detected once. Sequenced input: peripheral blood. The receptors here all came from a man between 50 and 59 years old with active or convalescent COVID-19.

The gene calls are TRBV5-4 and TRBJ1-3; no reliable D call. From germline, CDR1 is SGHNT and CDR2 YYREEE (reference sequence). The CDR3 has 15 amino acids. V was shortened by 3 bases and J by 0 bases, with 10 bases between the two germline ends. DNA of the CDR3: TGTGCCAGCAGCTCTGAGTTAAGCTCTGGAAACACCATATATTTT. It specifies CASSSELSSGNTIYF.

The chain has TRBV5-1 and TRBJ1-2; TRBD1 matches at 7 bases. J gave up 5 bases and V 3 bases, and 4 bases lay outside the gene matches. Germline CDR1 reads SGHRS; CDR2 reads YFSETQ. This CDR3 has 13 amino acids. The CDR3 loop reads CASSSEQGYGYTF. The DNA for the CDR3 is TGCGCCAGCAGCTCTGAACAGGGGTATGGCTACACCTTC.

The chain uses TRBV28 and TRBJ2-2; possible D gene TRBD1, 5 bases. CDR3 size: 15 residues. CDR1 MDHEN and CDR2 SYDVKM come from the germline V gene. V was cut by 3 bases and J by 1 base, with 9 bases left in between. This chain's CDR3 is CASSFSGQNTGELFF. The CDR3 DNA reads TGTGCCAGCAGTTTTTCCGGACAGAACACCGGGGAGCTGTTTTTT.